Listed below are T cell receptor beta chains from one sample, sequenced in a study of control samples from healthy donors and cancer patients. Sequenced by immunoSEQ multiplex PCR; TCRdb stores in-frame clones only, minus some. This sample has some 140,000 clones, with around 92% found just once. The sequencing sample was made of PBMCs. The source is a man in his forties or fifties with head and neck cancer. CDR3s include the opening cysteine and the closing phenylalanine or tryptophan. Some rows mark clone size as missing; the rest say once, few, many or name a class of expanded clone.

>TRBV19|-|TRBJ2-7
CASSIDGIIVDGEQYF
>TRBV6-5|-|TRBJ1-4
CASSPDPRTNEKLFF
>TRBV7-9|-|TRBJ1-4
CASSSNLRINEKLFF
>TRBV7-9|-|TRBJ1-5
CASSPPIQPPNILNQPQHF
>TRBV2|-|TRBJ1-1
CASRLGHLNTEAFF
>TRBV27|-|TRBJ2-1
CASSQQSSYNEQFF
>TRBV20-1|-|TRBJ2-1
CSASDLAGDYNEQFF
>TRBV19|-|TRBJ1-3
CASSRWTGEFVTGNTIYF
>TRBV6-5|-|TRBJ2-7
CASSPDVYEQYF
>TRBV6-6|-|TRBJ1-5
CASVSGRGLGQPQHF
>TRBV19|-|TRBJ1-3
CASSPAVISGNTIYF
>TRBV11-2|-|TRBJ2-2
CASSDGELFF
>TRBV6-6|-|TRBJ2-7
CASSPWSRDYEQYF
>TRBV6-6|-|TRBJ2-5
CASSPNAGQGGRETQYF
>TRBV7-2|-|TRBJ1-2
CASSPGQGSHGYTF
>TRBV7-8|-|TRBJ2-1
CASRLAGRTYNEQFF
>TRBV7-3|-|TRBJ1-2
CASSFKPGTDYGYTF
>TRBV4-1|-|TRBJ2-3
CASSPHTGTSTDTQYF
>TRBV5-1|-|TRBJ2-1
CASSQGTGGLDEQFF
>TRBV13|-|TRBJ1-1
CASSLGANKAFF
>TRBV11-2|-|TRBJ2-7
CASSSTSYEQYF
>TRBV4-1|-|TRBJ2-5
CASSQVYSVQETQYF
>TRBV30|-|TRBJ2-3
CAWRQDTQYF
>TRBV3-1/TRBV3-2|-|TRBJ1-2
CASSRSILDYGYTF
>TRBV9|-|TRBJ1-1
CASSVQGAGTEAFF
>TRBV6-5|-|TRBJ1-2
CASSKGLPGGYTF
>TRBV7-3|-|TRBJ2-1
CASSLKPAGGYNEQFF
>TRBV27|-|TRBJ1-3
CASTYSPGQSSGNTIYF
>TRBV7-7|-|TRBJ2-7
CASSLGQGAYEQYF
>TRBV27|-|TRBJ2-7
CASSLRQGTGSYEQYF
>TRBV6-5|once|TRBJ2-7
CASTTTSFTYEQYF
>TRBV5-6|once|TRBJ2-1
CASSSRRTPYNEQFF
>TRBV15|few|TRBJ1-1
CATQILSPGLLGDTEAFF
>TRBV24-1|once|TRBJ2-1
CATSPSGSYNEQFF
>TRBV3-1/TRBV3-2|-|TRBJ2-1
CASSHLLAGGHNEQFF
>TRBV18|-|TRBJ1-1
CASSPVEVFTEAFF
>TRBV7-2|-|TRBJ1-1
CASSLGLFTEAFF
>TRBV6-1|once|TRBJ1-2
CASSEDLLPPNYGYTF
>TRBV19|-|TRBJ1-4
CASSLVATNEKLFF
>TRBV4-2|-|TRBJ1-2
CASSQGAGGTNYGYTF
>TRBV28|-|TRBJ1-1
CASSPQTRNTEAFF
>TRBV20-1|-|TRBJ1-1
CSAPSDTEAFF
>TRBV29-1|-|TRBJ1-2
CSVEGQDYGYTF
>TRBV27|-|TRBJ2-7
CASSLVGGLEQYF
>TRBV18|-|TRBJ1-1
CASSQTGENTEAFF
>TRBV15|-|TRBJ1-5
CATSRDQGINQPQHF
>TRBV19|-|TRBJ1-1
CASSLTDRSPTEAFF
>TRBV5-5|-|TRBJ1-2
CASSLGSSNYGYTF
>TRBV7-6|-|TRBJ2-7
CASSALPGLSYEQYF
>TRBV7-9|-|TRBJ1-1
CASSFRENTEAFF
>TRBV27|-|TRBJ2-1
CASSFYFRGSGSDNEQFF
>TRBV20-1|-|TRBJ2-1
CSARGGEQFF